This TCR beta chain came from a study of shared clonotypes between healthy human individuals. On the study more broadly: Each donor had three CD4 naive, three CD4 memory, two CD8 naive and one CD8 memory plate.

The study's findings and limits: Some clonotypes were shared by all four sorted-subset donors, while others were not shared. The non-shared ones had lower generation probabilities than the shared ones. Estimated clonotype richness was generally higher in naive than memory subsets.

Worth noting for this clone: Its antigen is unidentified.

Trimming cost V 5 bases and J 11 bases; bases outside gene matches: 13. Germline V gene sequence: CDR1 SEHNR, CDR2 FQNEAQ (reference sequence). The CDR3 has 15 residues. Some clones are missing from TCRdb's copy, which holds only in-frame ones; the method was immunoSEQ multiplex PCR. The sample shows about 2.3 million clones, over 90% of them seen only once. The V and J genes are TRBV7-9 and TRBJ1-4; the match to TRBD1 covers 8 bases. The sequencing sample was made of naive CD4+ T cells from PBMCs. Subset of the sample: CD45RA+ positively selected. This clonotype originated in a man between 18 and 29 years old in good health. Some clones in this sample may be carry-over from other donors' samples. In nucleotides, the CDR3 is TGTGCCAGCAGCATTGACCGGACAGGGATGGGGAAACTGTTTTTT. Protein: CASSIDRTGMGKLFF.